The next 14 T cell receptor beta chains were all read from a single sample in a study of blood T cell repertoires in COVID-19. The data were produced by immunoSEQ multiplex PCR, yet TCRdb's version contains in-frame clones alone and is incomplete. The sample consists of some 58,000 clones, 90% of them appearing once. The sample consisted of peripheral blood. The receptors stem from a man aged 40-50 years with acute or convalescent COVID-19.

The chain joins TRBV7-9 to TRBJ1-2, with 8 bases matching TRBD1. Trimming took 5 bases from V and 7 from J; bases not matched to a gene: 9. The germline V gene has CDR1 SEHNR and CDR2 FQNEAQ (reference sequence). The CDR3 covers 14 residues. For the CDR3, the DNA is TGTGCCAGCAGCCCCTGGACAGGGCAGGGTGGCTACACCTTC. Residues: CASSPWTGQGGYTF.

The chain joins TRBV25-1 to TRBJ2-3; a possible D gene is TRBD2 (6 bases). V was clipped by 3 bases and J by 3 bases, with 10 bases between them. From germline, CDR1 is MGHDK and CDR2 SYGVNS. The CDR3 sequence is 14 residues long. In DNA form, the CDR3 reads TGTGCCAGCAGTGACCCTGGGAGGACAGATACGCAGTATTTT. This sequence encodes CASSDPGRTDTQYF.

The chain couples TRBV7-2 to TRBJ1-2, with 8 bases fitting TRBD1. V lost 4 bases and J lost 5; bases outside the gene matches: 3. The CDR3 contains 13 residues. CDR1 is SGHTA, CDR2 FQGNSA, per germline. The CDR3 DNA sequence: TGTGCCAGCAGCTCCGGACAGGGTTATGGCTACACCTTC. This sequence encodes CASSSGQGYGYTF.

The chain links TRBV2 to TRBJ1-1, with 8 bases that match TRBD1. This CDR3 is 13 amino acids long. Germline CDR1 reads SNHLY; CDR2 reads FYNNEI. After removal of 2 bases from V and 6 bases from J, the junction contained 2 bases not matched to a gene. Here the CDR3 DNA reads TGTGCCAGCAGTGAACAGGGGGCAGCTGAAGCTTTCTTT. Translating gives CASSEQGAAEAFF.

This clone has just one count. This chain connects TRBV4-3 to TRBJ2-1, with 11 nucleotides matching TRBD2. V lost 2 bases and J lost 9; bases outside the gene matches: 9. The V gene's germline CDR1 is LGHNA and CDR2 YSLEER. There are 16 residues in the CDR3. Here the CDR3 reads CASSQQLAGAIREQFF. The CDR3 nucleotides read TGCGCCAGCAGCCAACAACTAGCGGGAGCCATCCGTGAGCAGTTCTTC.

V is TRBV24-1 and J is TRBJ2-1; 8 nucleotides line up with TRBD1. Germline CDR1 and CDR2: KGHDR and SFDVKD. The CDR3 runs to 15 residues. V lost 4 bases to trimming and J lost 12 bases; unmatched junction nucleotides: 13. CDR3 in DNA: TGTGCCACCAGTGACACCCGGACAGGGAGGATAGGGCAGTTCTTC. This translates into CATSDTRTGRIGQFF.

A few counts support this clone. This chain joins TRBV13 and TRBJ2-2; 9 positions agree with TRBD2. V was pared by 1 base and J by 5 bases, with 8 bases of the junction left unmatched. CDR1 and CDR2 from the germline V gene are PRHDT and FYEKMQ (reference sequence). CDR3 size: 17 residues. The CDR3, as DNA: TGTGCCAGCAGCTTAGATAGCGGGAGCTTTAGAACCGGGGAGCTGTTTTTT. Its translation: CASSLDSGSFRTGELFF. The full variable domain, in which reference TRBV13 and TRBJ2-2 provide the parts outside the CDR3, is AAGVIQSPRHLIKEKRETATLKCYPIPRHDTVYWYQQGPGQDPQFLISFYEKMQSDKGSIPDRFSAQQFSDYHSELNMSSLELGDSALYFCASSLDSGSFRTGELFFGEGSRLTVL.

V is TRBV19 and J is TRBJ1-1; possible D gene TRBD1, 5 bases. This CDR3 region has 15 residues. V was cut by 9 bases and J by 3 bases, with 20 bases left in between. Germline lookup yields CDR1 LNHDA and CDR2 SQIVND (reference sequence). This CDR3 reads CARSIHRGPYTEAFF. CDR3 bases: TGTGCCAGATCAATACATAGGGGCCCGTACACTGAAGCTTTCTTT.

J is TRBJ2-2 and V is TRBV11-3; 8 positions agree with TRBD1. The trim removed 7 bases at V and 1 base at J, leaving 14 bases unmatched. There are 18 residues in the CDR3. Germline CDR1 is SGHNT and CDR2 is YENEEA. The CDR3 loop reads CASTLLTGEYGNTGELFF. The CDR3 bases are TGTGCCAGCACCCTCCTGACAGGGGAATATGGGAACACCGGGGAGCTGTTTTTT. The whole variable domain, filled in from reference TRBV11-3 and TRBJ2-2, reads EAGVVQSPRYKIIEKKQPVAFWCNPISGHNTLYWYLQNLGQGPELLIRYENEEAVDDSQLPKDRFSAERLKGVDSTLKIQPAELGDSAVYLCASTLLTGEYGNTGELFFGEGSRLTVL.

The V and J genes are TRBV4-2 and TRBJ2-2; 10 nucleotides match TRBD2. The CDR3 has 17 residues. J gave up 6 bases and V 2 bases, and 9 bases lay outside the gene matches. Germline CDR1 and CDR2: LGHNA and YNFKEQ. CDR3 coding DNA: TGTGCCAGCAGCCAACCCCCTAGCGGGAGCGCGGCCGGGGAGCTGTTTTTT. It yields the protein CASSQPPSGSAAGELFF.

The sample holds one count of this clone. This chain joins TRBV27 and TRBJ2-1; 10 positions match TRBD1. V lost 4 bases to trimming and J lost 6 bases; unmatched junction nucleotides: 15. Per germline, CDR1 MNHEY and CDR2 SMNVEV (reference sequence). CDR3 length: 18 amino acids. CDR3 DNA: TGTGCCAGCAGTTCGGACAGGGGGGCGGGGGGAGGAGCCAATGAGCAGTTCTTC. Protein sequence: CASSSDRGAGGGANEQFF.

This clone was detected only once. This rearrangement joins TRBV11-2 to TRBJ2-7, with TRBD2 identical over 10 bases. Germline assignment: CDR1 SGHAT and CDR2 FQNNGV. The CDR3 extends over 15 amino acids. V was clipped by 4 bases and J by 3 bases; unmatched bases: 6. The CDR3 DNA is TGTGCCAGCAGCTCGGGACTAGCGAGGATCTACGAGCAGTACTTC. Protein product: CASSSGLARIYEQYF.

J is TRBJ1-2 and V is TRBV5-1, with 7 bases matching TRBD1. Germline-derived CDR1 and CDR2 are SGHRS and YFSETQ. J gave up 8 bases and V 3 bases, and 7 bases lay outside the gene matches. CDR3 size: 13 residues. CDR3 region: CASSSGQTYGYTF. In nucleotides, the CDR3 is TGCGCCAGCAGCTCGGGACAGACGTACGGCTACACCTTC.

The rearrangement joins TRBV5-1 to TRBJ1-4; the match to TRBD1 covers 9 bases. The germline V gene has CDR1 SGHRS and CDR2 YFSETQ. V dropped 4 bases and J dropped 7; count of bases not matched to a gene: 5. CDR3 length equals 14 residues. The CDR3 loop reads CASSTGGAFEKLFF. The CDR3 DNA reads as TGCGCCAGCAGCACAGGGGGCGCGTTTGAAAAACTGTTTTTT.